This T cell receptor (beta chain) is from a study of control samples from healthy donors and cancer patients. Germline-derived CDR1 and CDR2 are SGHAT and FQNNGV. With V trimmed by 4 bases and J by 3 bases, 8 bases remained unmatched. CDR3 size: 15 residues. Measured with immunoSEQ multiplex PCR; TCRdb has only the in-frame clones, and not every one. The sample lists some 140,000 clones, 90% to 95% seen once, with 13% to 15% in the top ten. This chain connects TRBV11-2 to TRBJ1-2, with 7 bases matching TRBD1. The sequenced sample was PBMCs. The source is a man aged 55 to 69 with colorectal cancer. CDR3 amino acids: CASSSHQGVDYGYTF. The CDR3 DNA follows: TGTGCCAGCAGCTCCCATCAGGGGGTTGACTATGGCTACACCTTC.